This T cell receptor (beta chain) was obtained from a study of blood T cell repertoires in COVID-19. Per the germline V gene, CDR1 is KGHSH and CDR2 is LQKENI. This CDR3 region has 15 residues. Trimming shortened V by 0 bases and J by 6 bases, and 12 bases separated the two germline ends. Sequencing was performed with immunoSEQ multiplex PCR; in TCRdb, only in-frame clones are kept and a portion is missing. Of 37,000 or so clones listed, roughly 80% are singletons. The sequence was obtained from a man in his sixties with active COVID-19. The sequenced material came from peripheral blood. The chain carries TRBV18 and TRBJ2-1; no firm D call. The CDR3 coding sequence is TGTGCCAGCTCACCACCGGTCTCCTCGGGCAATGAGCAGTTCTTC. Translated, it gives CASSPPVSSGNEQFF.